These 2 T cell receptor beta chains came from one sample sequenced in a study of blood T cell dynamics during melanoma immunotherapy. Here immunoSEQ multiplex PCR was the method, and the copy in TCRdb shows in-frame clones only, minus some. Among approximately 11,000 clones listed, roughly 87% were seen once. The time point denotes: week 3, after first cycle of checkpoint inhibitor. Sample: blood, taken from a patient treated with checkpoint blockade. These receptor sequences come from a human donor with melanoma.

The chain recombines TRBV2 with TRBJ1-2; the D is unclear. The length of the CDR3 is 13 residues. Germline V gene sequence: CDR1 SNHLY, CDR2 FYNNEI. The V and J ends lost 3 bases and 3 bases respectively, with 8 bases between them. The DNA of the CDR3 is TGTGCCAGCAGTGACTCAGCGCACTATGGCTACACCTTC. It yields the protein CASSDSAHYGYTF.

V and J are TRBV7-9 and TRBJ2-2; 9 bases line up with TRBD2. The length of the CDR3 is 16 residues. CDR1 is SEHNR, CDR2 FQNEAQ, per germline (reference sequence). The trim removed 4 bases at V and 1 base at J, leaving 4 bases unmatched. CDR3 DNA sequence: TGTGCCAGCAGCTCCGGGACTAGCATGAACACCGGGGAGCTGTTTTTT. Protein: CASSSGTSMNTGELFF.